The entry below describes one T cell receptor (beta chain). Antigen specificity is unknown. The sample belongs to a study of blood T cells in healthy people across ages. Across the whole study: About one barcoded beta molecule per two T cells came from capture by template switching. Overall study results and limits: The study found more naive CD4+ cells and higher diversity in long-lived than aged donors. Diversity figures derived from one million T cells were judged to underestimate the true value.

Germline-derived CDR1 and CDR2 are SGHRS and YFSETQ. V was trimmed by 0 bases and J by 7 bases, leaving 4 bases between them. The CDR3 has 12 residues. Next came a second PCR, run for about 7 to 11 cycles, which used a sample-barcoded 5' primer along with a J-beta primer mix. TCRdb used MiXCR to reprocess the 5' RACE reads, holding one entry per CDR3 protein. The sample carries hundreds of thousands of distinct CDR3 sequences, about 53% recorded once. Sequencing input: blood. The rearrangement uses TRBV5-1 and TRBJ1-4; D unresolved. The sequence was obtained from a man in his sixties in good health. CDR3 DNA: TGCGCCAGCAGCTTGGACACTGAAAAACTGTTTTTT. Translation: CASSLDTEKLFF.